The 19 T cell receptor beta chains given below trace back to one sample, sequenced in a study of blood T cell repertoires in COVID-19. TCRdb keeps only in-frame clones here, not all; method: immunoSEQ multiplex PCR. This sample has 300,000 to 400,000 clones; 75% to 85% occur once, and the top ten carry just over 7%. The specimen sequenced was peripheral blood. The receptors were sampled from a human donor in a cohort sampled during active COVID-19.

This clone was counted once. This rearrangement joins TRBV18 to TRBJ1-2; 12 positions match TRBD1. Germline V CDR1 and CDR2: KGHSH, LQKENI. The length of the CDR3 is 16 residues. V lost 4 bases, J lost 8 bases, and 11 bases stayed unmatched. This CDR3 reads CASSQGQGASVGGYTF. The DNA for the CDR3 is TGTGCCAGCTCACAGGGACAGGGGGCGAGTGTTGGAGGCTACACCTTC.

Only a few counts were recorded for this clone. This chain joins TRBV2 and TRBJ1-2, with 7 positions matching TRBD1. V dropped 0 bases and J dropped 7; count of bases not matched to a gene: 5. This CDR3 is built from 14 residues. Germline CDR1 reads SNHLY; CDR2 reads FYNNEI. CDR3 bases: TGTGCCAGCAGTGAAGCAGAGGGGGCGATTGGCTACACCTTC. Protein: CASSEAEGAIGYTF.

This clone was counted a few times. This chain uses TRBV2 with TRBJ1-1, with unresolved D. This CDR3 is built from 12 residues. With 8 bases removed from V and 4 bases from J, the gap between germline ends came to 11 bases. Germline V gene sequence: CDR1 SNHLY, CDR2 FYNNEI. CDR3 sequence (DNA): TGTGCCAGCGCTCGGGTTCGCACTGAAGCTTTCTTT. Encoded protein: CASARVRTEAFF. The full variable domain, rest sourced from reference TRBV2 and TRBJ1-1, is EPEVTQTPSHQVTQMGQEVILRCVPISNHLYFYWYRQILGQKVEFLVSFYNNEISEKSEIFDDQFSVERPDGSNFTLKIRSTKLEDSAMYFCASARVRTEAFFGQGTRLTVV.

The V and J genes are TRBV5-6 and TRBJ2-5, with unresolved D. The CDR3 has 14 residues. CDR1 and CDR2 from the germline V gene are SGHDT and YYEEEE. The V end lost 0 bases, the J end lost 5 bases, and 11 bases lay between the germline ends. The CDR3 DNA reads TGTGCCAGCAGCTTGGGACTCCCCGGGGAGACCCAGTACTTC. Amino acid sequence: CASSLGLPGETQYF.

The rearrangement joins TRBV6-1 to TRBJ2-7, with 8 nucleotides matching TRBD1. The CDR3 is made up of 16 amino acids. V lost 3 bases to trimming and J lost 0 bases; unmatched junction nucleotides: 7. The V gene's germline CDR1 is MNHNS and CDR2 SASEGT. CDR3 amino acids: CASSELVTGGSYEQYF. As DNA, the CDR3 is TGTGCCAGCAGTGAGCTCGTAACAGGGGGCTCCTACGAGCAGTACTTC.

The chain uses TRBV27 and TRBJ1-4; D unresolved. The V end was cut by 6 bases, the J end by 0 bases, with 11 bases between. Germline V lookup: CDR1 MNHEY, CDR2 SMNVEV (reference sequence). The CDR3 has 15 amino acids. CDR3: CASRAYTATNEKLFF. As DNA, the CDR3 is TGTGCCAGCAGAGCATACACAGCAACTAATGAAAAACTGTTTTTT.

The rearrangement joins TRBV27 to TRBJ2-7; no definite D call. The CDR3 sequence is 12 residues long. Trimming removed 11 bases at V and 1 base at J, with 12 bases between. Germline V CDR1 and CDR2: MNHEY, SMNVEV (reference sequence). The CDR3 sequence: CARFNGSYEQYF. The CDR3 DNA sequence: TGTGCCCGTTTCAACGGTTCCTACGAGCAGTACTTC.

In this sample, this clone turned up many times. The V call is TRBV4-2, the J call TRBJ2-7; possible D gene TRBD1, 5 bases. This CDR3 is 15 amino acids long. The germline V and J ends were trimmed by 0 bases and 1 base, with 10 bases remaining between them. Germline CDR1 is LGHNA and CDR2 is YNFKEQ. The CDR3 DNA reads TGTGCCAGCAGCCAAGACAGGACACGTTCCTACGAGCAGTACTTC. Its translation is CASSQDRTRSYEQYF.

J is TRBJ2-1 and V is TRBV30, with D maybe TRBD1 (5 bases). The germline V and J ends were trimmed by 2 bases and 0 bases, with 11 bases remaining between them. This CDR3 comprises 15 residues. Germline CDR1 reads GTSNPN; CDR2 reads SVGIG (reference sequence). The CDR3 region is CAWSKGQGSYNEQFF. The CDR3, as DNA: TGTGCCTGGAGTAAGGGGCAGGGCTCCTACAATGAGCAGTTCTTC.

CDR3 in amino acids: CASSVGTRGAEAFF. The CDR3 coding sequence is TGTGCCAGCAGCGTTGGGACCAGGGGGGCTGAAGCTTTCTTT. The rearrangement joins TRBV9 to TRBJ1-1, with 7 bases matching TRBD1. Germline CDR1 SGDLS, CDR2 YYNGEE. Losses at the gene ends were 2 bases for V and 6 bases for J; bases not matched to a gene: 7. The CDR3 totals 14 residues.

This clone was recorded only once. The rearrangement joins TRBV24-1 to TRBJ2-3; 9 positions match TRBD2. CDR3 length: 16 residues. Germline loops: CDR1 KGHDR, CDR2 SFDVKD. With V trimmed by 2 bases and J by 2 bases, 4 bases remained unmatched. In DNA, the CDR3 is TGTGCCACCAGTGATTCAAGCGGGGGGTACACAGATACGCAGTATTTT. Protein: CATSDSSGGYTDTQYF.

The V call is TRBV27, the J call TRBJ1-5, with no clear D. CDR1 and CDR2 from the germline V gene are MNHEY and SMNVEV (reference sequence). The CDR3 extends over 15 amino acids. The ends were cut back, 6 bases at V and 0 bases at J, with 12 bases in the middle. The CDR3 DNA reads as TGTGCCAGCAGCCCATTTGCGAATAGCAATCAGCCCCAGCATTTT. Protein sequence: CASSPFANSNQPQHF.

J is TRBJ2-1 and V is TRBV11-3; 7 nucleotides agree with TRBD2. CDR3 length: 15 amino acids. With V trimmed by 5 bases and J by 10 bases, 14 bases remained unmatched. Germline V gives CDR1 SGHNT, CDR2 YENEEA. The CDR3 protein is CASSERLTGGGEQFF. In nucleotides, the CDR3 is TGTGCCAGCAGCGAGCGCCTCACTGGCGGGGGAGAGCAGTTCTTC.

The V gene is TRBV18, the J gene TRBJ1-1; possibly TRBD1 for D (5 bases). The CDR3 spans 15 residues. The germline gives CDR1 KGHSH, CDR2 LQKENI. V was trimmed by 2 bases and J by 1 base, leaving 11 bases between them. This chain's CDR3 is CASSPAAGPNTEAFF. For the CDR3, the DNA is TGTGCCAGCTCACCAGCGGCAGGGCCGAACACTGAAGCTTTCTTT.

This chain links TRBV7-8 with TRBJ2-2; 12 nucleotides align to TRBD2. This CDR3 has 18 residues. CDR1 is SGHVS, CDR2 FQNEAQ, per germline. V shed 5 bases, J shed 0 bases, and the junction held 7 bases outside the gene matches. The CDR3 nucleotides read TGTGCCAGCAGCGCCATGACTAGCGGGGGATCGAACACCGGGGAGCTGTTTTTT. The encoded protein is CASSAMTSGGSNTGELFF.

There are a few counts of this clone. The CDR3 DNA sequence: TGTGCCAGCAGTGAAACGACTAGCGGGGGTGTTGAGCAGTTCTTC. This gives the protein CASSETTSGGVEQFF. This sequence joins TRBV6-1 and TRBJ2-1, with 12 bases fitting TRBD2. This CDR3 has 15 residues. Losses at the gene ends were 2 bases for V and 9 bases for J; bases not matched to a gene: 5. Per germline, CDR1 MNHNS and CDR2 SASEGT.

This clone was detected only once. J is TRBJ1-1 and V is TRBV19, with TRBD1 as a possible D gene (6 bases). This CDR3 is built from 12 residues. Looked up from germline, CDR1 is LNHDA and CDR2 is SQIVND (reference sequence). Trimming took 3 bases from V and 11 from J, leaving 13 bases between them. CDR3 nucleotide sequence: TGTGCCAGTAGTATCCTACAGGGATCGGCTTTCTTT. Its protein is CASSILQGSAFF.

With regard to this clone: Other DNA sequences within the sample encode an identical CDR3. The CDR3 DNA reads as TGCGCCAGCAGCTTGGGACAGGGGATCACTGAAGCTTTCTTT. Protein: CASSLGQGITEAFF. The chain has TRBV5-1 and TRBJ1-1, with TRBD1 identical over 8 bases. CDR3 length: 14 amino acids. V shed 0 bases, J shed 4 bases, and the junction held 2 bases outside the gene matches. From germline, CDR1 is SGHRS and CDR2 YFSETQ.

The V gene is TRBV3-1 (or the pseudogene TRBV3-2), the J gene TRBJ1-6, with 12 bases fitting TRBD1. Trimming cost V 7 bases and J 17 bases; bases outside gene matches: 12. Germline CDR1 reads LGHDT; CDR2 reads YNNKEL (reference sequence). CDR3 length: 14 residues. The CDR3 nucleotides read TGTGCCAGCACTCCGGGACAGGGGGCTGGCGGAGTCCACTTT. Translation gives CASTPGQGAGGVHF.